The sequence of this T cell receptor beta chain was determined in a study of naive and memory T cell subsets. The study, taken as a whole, reports: Over 95% of naive TCR sequences appeared only once, unlike memory subsets.

Two oligonucleotides, mixed equimolar, formed the beta constant-region primer covering TRBC1 and TRBC2. Nested alpha and beta constant-region primers with the SP2 primer drove four PCR rounds on ligated cDNA. Ligation attached a single-stranded oligonucleotide with a 12-nucleotide UMI and the SP2 primer to the cDNA 3' end. TCRdb re-called the UMI-ligation and nested PCR reads with MiXCR, one entry per CDR3 protein. There are more than 100,000 distinct CDR3 sequences in the sample; 35% to 40% occur only once, and 0.8% to 1% lies in the top ten. This clonotype was seen a few times. The antigen is undetermined. V was clipped by 5 bases and J by 1 base, with 8 bases between them. There are 13 residues in the CDR3. Germline-derived CDR1 and CDR2 are MNHNS and SASEGT. Alpha and beta libraries were amplified separately from the second PCR onward.

This receptor was obtained from a human donor in good health. The sample taken for sequencing was central memory CD4+ T cells from blood. The chain employs TRBV6-1 and TRBJ1-1; D possibly corresponds to TRBD1 (5 bases). CDR3 in DNA: TGTGCCAGCAGTAGACAGCGGAACACTGAAGCTTTCTTT. It is translated as CASSRQRNTEAFF.